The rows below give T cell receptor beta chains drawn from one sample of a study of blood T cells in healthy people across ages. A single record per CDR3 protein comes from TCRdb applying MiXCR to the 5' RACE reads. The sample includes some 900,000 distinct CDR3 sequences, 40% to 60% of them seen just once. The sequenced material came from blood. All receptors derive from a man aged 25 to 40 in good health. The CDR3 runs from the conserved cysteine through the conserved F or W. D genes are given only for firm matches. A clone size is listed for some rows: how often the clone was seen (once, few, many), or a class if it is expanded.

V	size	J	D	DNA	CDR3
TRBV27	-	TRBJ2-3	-	TGTGCCAGCAGTCACCACAACACAGATACGCAGTATTTT	CASSHHNTDTQYF
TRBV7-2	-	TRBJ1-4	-	TGTGCCAGCAGCCCAAGGGTGGGGACTCGGGAGGAAAAACTGTTTTTT	CASSPRVGTREEKLFF
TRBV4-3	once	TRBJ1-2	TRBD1	TGCGCCAGCAGCCGCACACAGGGGACCTTCTCCTATGGCTACACCTTC	CASSRTQGTFSYGYTF
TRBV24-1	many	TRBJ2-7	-	TGTGCCACCAGTGATGGGCCAGGGGCCATCTACGAGCAGTACTTC	CATSDGPGAIYEQYF
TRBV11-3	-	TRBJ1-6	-	TGTGCCAGCAGCTTAGATCAGAATTCACCCCTCCACTTT	CASSLDQNSPLHF
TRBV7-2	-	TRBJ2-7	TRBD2	TGTGCCAGCAGCTTGGGACTAGCGGTTTACGAGCAGTACTTC	CASSLGLAVYEQYF
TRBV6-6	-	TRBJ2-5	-	TGTGCCAGCATATCCCCACAGGGAGAATGGGAGACCCAGTACTTC	CASISPQGEWETQYF
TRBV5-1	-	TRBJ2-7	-	TGCGCCAGCAGCTTGAATCCCACCACCTACGAGCAGTACTTC	CASSLNPTTYEQYF
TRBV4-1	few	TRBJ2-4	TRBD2	TGCGCCAGCAGCCATGGCGCGACCAGGCTAGCGGGGGGGAGGGGAAACATTCAGTACTTC	CASSHGATRLAGGRGNIQYF
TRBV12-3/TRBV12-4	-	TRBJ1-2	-	TGTGCCAGCAGTAACACCCGGACAGTACATGGCTACACCTTC	CASSNTRTVHGYTF